This T cell receptor beta chain was sequenced for a study of radiotherapy plus CTLA-4 blockade in lung cancer. Study observations and caveats: Dynamics of early blood T cell clones, together with interferon-beta, were reportedly the best predictors of response.

This clone was seen just once. Its antigen is currently unknown. Other DNA sequences in the same sample also yield this CDR3. CDR1 is SQVTM and CDR2 is ANQGSEA in the germline V gene. V shed 4 bases, J shed 4 bases, and the junction held 10 bases outside the gene matches. The CDR3 runs 16 residues. Using immunoSEQ multiplex PCR, the repertoire was profiled, and TCRdb retains in-frame clones only, with some absent. The table includes fewer than 140,000 clones, about 84% detected once. This TCR was recovered from a human donor with non-small cell lung cancer that progressed on radiotherapy plus ipilimumab. Some clones in this sample may be carry-over from other donors' samples. The starting material was peripheral blood, obtained from a patient treated with radiotherapy plus ipilimumab. V usage is TRBV29-1 and J usage is TRBJ2-1; 10 positions match TRBD2. The CDR3 region is CSVGERGGGRYNEQFF. DNA for the CDR3: TGCAGCGTTGGGGAGCGGGGGGGCGGGCGGTACAATGAGCAGTTCTTC.